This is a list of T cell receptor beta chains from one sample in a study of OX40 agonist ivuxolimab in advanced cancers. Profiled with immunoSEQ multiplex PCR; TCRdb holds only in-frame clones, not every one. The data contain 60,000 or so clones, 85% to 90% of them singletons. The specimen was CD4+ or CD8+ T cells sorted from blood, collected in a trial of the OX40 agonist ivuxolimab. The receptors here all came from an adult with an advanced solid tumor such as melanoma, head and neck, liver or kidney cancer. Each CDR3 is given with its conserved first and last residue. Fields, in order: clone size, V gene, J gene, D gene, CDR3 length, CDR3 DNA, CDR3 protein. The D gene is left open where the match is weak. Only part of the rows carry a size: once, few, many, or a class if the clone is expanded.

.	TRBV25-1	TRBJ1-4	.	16	TGTGCCAGCAGCGACGACCGGGGGTTGACTAATGAAAAACTGTTTTTT	CASSDDRGLTNEKLFF
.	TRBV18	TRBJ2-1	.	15	TGTGCCAGCTCATCCTTGCCCGGGACATACAATGAGCAGTTCTTC	CASSSLPGTYNEQFF
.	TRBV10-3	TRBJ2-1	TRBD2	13	TGTGCCATCACGGAGGGAGGGGTCGATGAGCAGTTCTTC	CAITEGGVDEQFF
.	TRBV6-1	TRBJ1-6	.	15	TGTGCCAGCAGTGAATCCCGGGGGGTCGGATCACCCCTCCACTTT	CASSESRGVGSPLHF
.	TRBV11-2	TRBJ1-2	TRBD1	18	TGTGCCAGCAGCTTAGGTTACAGGGGGAAGGAGCTAAACTATGGCTACACCTTC	CASSLGYRGKELNYGYTF
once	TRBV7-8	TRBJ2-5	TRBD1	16	TGTGCCAGCAGCTTAGCCGGGACAGGGCGACAAGAGACCCAGTACTTC	CASSLAGTGRQETQYF
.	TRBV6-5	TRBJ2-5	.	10	TGTGCCAGCAGTGAAGAGACCCAGTACTTC	CASSEETQYF
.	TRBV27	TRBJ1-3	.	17	TGTGCCAGCAGTTTATCCCGACAGGAAGGCTCTGGAAACACCATATATTTT	CASSLSRQEGSGNTIYF
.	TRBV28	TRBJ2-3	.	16	TGTGCCAGCAGTTTTATCACCACGGTTGGCACAGATACGCAGTATTTT	CASSFITTVGTDTQYF
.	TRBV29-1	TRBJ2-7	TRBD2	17	TGCAGCGTTGAAACCCCCCTTCGAGCGGGGGACCCCTACGAGCAGTACTTC	CSVETPLRAGDPYEQYF
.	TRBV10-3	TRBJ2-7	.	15	TGTGCCATCAGTGAGGGCGTCGGGACCTCCTACGAGCAGTACTTC	CAISEGVGTSYEQYF
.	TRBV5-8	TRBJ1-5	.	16	TGTGCCAGCAGCCCGCCGGGAACTTATAGCAATCAGCCCCAGCATTTT	CASSPPGTYSNQPQHF
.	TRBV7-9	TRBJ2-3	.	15	TGTGCCAGCAGCTTGTTAGGGCAGATCACAGATACGCAGTATTTT	CASSLLGQITDTQYF
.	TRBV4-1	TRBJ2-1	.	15	TGCGCCAGCAGCCCAGGCTGGAGTTCCTACAATGAGCAGTTCTTC	CASSPGWSSYNEQFF
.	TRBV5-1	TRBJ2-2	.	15	TGCGCCAGCAGCTTGGACCGGCCCCGGGGCGGGGAGCTGTTTTTT	CASSLDRPRGGELFF
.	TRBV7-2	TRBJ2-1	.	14	TGTGCCAGCAGCTTAGACACGGGGTACAATGAGCAGTTCTTC	CASSLDTGYNEQFF
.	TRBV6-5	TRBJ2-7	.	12	TGTGCCAGCAGTAGGACAGCCTACGAGCAGTACTTC	CASSRTAYEQYF
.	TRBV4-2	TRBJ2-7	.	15	TGTGCCAGCAGCCAAGACGTTAGGGGGGCATACGAGCAGTACTTC	CASSQDVRGAYEQYF
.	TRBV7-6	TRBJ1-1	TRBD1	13	TGTGCCAGCAGCTTACAGGGGGCCTCTGAAGCTTTCTTT	CASSLQGASEAFF
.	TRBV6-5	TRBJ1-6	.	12	TGTGCCAGCAGGTTAGGTAATTCACCCCTCCACTTT	CASRLGNSPLHF
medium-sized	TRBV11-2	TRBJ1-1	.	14	TGTGCCAGCAGCTCTGGACTTGGGAACACTGAAGCTTTCTTT	CASSSGLGNTEAFF
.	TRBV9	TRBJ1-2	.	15	TGTGCCAGCAGCGTGTGGACAGATATGAACTATGGCTACACCTTC	CASSVWTDMNYGYTF
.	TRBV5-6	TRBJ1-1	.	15	TGTGCCAGCAGCTTTCGGGCGGGGGCGAGGACTGAAGCTTTCTTT	CASSFRAGARTEAFF
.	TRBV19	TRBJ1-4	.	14	TGTGCCAGTAGTTATACAGGGTCGACTGAAAAACTGTTTTTT	CASSYTGSTEKLFF
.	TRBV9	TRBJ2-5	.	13	TGTGCCAGCAGCGTTTTACAGCAAGAGACCCAGTACTTC	CASSVLQQETQYF
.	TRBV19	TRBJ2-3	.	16	TGTGCCAGTAGTATAATCGCCAGAGGAGGGACAGATACGCAGTATTTT	CASSIIARGGTDTQYF
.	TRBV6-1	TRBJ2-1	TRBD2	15	TGTGCCAGCAGTCTTACTAGCGGGGACTACAATGAGCAGTTCTTC	CASSLTSGDYNEQFF
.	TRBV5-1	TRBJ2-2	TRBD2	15	TGCGCCAGCAGCTTGGGAGCGGGAGCCAACGGGGAGCTGTTTTTT	CASSLGAGANGELFF
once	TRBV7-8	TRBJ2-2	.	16	TGTGCCAGCAGCTCCCTAGCAGGGCCGAACACCGGGGAGCTGTTTTTT	CASSSLAGPNTGELFF
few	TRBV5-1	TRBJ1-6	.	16	TGCGCCAGCAGCTTGGATGGGTTTAGGGGGTTTTCACCCCTCCACTTT	CASSLDGFRGFSPLHF
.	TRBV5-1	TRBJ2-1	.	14	TGCGCCAGCACAGACGCGAGCTCCTACAATGAGCAGTTCTTC	CASTDASSYNEQFF
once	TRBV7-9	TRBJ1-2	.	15	TGTGCCAGCAGCCGCACCCTTGAGGGCACCTATGGCTACACCTTC	CASSRTLEGTYGYTF
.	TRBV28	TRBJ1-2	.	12	TGTGCCAGCAGTTTCGTCCCCTTCGACTACACCTTC	CASSFVPFDYTF
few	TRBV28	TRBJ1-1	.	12	TGTGCCAGCACCCTCCGCGGCACTGAAGCTTTCTTT	CASTLRGTEAFF
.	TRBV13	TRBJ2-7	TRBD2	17	TGTGCCAGCAGCTCGAAGGGACTAGCGGGAGTGATGGGGGAGCAGTACTTC	CASSSKGLAGVMGEQYF
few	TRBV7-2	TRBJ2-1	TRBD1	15	TGTGCCAGCAGCTTCGGACAGGGGGCTTTCTATGAGCAGTTCTTC	CASSFGQGAFYEQFF
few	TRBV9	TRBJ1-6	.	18	TGTGCCAGCAGCGTAGCCGGCTCCGGGGTCGGAGATAATTCACCCCTCCACTTT	CASSVAGSGVGDNSPLHF
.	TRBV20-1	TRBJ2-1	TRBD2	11	TGCAGTGCTAGCGGGGGGGGAGAGCAGTTCTTC	CSASGGGEQFF
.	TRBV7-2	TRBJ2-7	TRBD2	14	TGTGCCAGCAGCTTAGGGACTAGCCGGCCGGAGCAGTACTTC	CASSLGTSRPEQYF
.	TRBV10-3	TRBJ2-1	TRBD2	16	TGTGCCATCAACGAATTAAGCGGGAAGTCCTACAATGAGCAGTTCTTC	CAINELSGKSYNEQFF
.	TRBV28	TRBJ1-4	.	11	TGTGCCAGCAGTTTGAACGAAAAACTGTTTTTT	CASSLNEKLFF
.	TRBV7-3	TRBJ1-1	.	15	TGTGCCAGCAGCTTAACCGCGGAGATGAACACTGAAGCTTTCTTT	CASSLTAEMNTEAFF
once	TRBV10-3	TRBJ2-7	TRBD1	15	TGTGCCATCAGCCCGGGACAGGGGGCTTCTTACGAGCAGTACTTC	CAISPGQGASYEQYF
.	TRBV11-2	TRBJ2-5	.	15	TGTGCCAGCACGATCCCAGAGAGCCGGGGGGAGACCCAGTACTTC	CASTIPESRGETQYF
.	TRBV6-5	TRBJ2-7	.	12	TGTGCCAGCAGATCGTGGTCCTACGAGCAGTACTTC	CASRSWSYEQYF
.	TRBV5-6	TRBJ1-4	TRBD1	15	TGTGCCAGCAGCAGAAGACAGGGCCTCAATGAAAAACTGTTTTTT	CASSRRQGLNEKLFF
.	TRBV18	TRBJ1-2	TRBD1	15	TGTGCCAGCTCACCCGGGACAGCCTCTAACTATGGCTACACCTTC	CASSPGTASNYGYTF
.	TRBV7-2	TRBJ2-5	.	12	TGTGCCAGCAGCTTCAAGGGTGAGACCCAGTACTTC	CASSFKGETQYF
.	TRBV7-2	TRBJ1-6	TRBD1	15	TGTGCCAGCAGCTTATGGACAGGGGGTAATTCACCCCTCCACTTT	CASSLWTGGNSPLHF
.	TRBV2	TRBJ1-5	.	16	TGTGCCAGCACGGGCAGGGAGGGATATAGCAATCAGCCCCAGCATTTT	CASTGREGYSNQPQHF
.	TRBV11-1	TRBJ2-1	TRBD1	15	TGTGCCAGCAGCCCGGGACAGGGGTCCTACAATGAGCAGTTCTTC	CASSPGQGSYNEQFF
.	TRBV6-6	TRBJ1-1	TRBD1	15	TGTGCCAGCAGTCCTACGGGCTCAGGGGGGACTGAAGCTTTCTTT	CASSPTGSGGTEAFF
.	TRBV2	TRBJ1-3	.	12	TGTGCCAGCACCGAGGTTCCGAACACCATATATTTT	CASTEVPNTIYF